This T cell receptor beta chain derives from a study of T cells after yellow fever vaccination. This CDR3 spans 12 amino acids. V shed 3 bases and J shed 3 bases, with 6 bases lying between them. Findings and limits, study-wide: Abundant clonotypes from the bulk population could get into FACS-sorted repertoires as contaminants. Weaker overall, the secondary response nonetheless peaked faster (day 5 versus 15).

TCRdb re-derived calls from the 5' RACE reads in MiXCR, one entry per CDR3 protein. The sample lists 110,000 to 150,000 distinct CDR3 sequences, about 6.9% occurring once. Many counts were recorded for this clonotype. The antigen is unknown. The sample here was CD4+ T cells sorted from PBMCs, taken 10 days after the yellow fever booster vaccination. The sequence was obtained from a man aged 25 to 40 who received the YFV17D yellow fever vaccine. This sequence joins TRBV12-3 or TRBV12-4 and TRBJ2-7; D is ambiguous. The CDR3 here is CASSLKNYEQYF. CDR3 DNA sequence: TGTGCCAGCAGTTTGAAGAACTACGAGCAGTACTTC.